Listed below are T cell receptor beta chains from one sample, sequenced in a study of T cells in Graves' hyperthyroidism and ophthalmopathy. TCRdb reprocessed the multiplex PCR reads with MiXCR, giving one entry per CDR3 protein. Found here are roughly 650,000 distinct CDR3 sequences, 15% to 20% of them singletons; the top ten hold 2.5% to 4%. Sequencing was carried out using blood. These receptors all come from a woman aged 40 to 50 with Graves' ophthalmopathy. Both conserved end residues are part of each CDR3. The order of the fields is J gene, V gene, D gene, clone size, CDR3 DNA, CDR3 protein. The D gene is left open where the match is weak. Some rows mark clone size as missing; the rest say once, few, many or name a class of expanded clone.

>TRBJ2-7|TRBV28|NA|many
TGTGCCAGCAGTTTATACGGAGAGTACGAGCAGTACTTC
CASSLYGEYEQYF
>TRBJ2-1|TRBV27|NA|NA
TGTGCCAGCAGTGGGAAGGAGAGGGGTCAGTTCTTC
CASSGKERGQFF
>TRBJ1-2|TRBV4-1|NA|few
TGCGCCAGCAGCCAAGGTAGCGGCCCCGGGAACTATGGCTACACCTTC
CASSQGSGPGNYGYTF
>TRBJ2-7|TRBV20-1|NA|NA
TGCAGTGCTAGAGAGTCCGCAGGGAGGTCCTACGAGCAGTACTTC
CSARESAGRSYEQYF
>TRBJ1-1|TRBV5-1|NA|many
TGCGCCAGCAGCTTGGCCCCCCCAAACACTGAAGCTTTCTTT
CASSLAPPNTEAFF
>TRBJ1-3|TRBV30|NA|few
TGTGCCTGGAGGGAGATCGGCGGAGGAACCTTTAGCTCTGGAAACACCATATATTTT
CAWREIGGGTFSSGNTIYF
>TRBJ1-3|TRBV11-2|NA|NA
TGTGCCGGCAGCTTTGGGTCTTACTCTGGAAACACCATATATTTT
CAGSFGSYSGNTIYF
>TRBJ2-7|TRBV3-1|TRBD1|few
TGTGCCAGCAGCGCCCGGCACACCGGGACAGGGGGCTTAAAGCAGTACTTC
CASSARHTGTGGLKQYF
>TRBJ2-1|TRBV11-2|NA|many
TGTGCCAGCAGCTTAGTTCCTATGGGTGAGCAGTTCTTC
CASSLVPMGEQFF
>TRBJ1-1|TRBV3-1|NA|many
TGTGCCAGCAGCCCCTGGGGGGGAAGTGAAGCTTTCTTT
CASSPWGGSEAFF
>TRBJ1-1|TRBV6-1|NA|many
TGTGCCAGCAAGATAAACAGGAACCCGAACACTGAAGCTTTCTTT
CASKINRNPNTEAFF
>TRBJ2-7|TRBV5-1|TRBD2|few
TGCGCCAGCAGCTTACGGACACTTGGACTAGCGGGAGAGCAGTACTTC
CASSLRTLGLAGEQYF
>TRBJ1-4|TRBV6-2/TRBV6-3|NA|NA
TGTGCCAGCAGTCCCGGGGGCTCTAATGAAAAACTGTTTTTT
CASSPGGSNEKLFF
>TRBJ1-1|TRBV6-6|TRBD1|few
TGTGCCAGCAGTTACTCTTTATTCGGGACAGGGGGCAGATTGGTCGAAGCTTTCTTT
CASSYSLFGTGGRLVEAFF
>TRBJ2-7|TRBV15|NA|many
TGTGCCACCAGCAGAGATCGGGGATACGAGCAGTACTTC
CATSRDRGYEQYF
>TRBJ2-7|TRBV5-1|TRBD1|many
TGCGCCAGCTGCTTAACAGGGGGCCCCCCTTCCTACGAGCAGTACTTC
CASCLTGGPPSYEQYF
>TRBJ2-7|TRBV11-2|NA|few
TGTGCCAGCAGCCCCGGGAGACACTCCGAGCAGTACTTC
CASSPGRHSEQYF
>TRBJ2-1|TRBV2|TRBD2|many
TGTGCCAGCAAATCCCGAACAGCGGGAGCCGGAAATGAGCAGTTCTTC
CASKSRTAGAGNEQFF
>TRBJ1-1|TRBV18|NA|few
TGTGCCAGCTCACCAACTCACGATCAGGAAGCTTTCTTT
CASSPTHDQEAFF
>TRBJ2-1|TRBV30|TRBD2|many
TGTGCCTGGGAGCGGGGACTAGCGGGAGTCGGATCCTACAATGAGCAGTTCTTC
CAWERGLAGVGSYNEQFF
>TRBJ1-1|TRBV2|TRBD1|few
TGTGCCAGCAGTCAACAGGGGCAGGGCACTGAAGCTTTCTTT
CASSQQGQGTEAFF
>TRBJ2-5|TRBV7-2|TRBD1|many
TGTGCCAGCAGCTTAGACCCGAAACAGGGGGAAGAGACCCAGTACTTC
CASSLDPKQGEETQYF
>TRBJ1-2|TRBV28|TRBD1|NA
TGTGCCATACAGGGGCTCAGCTATGGCTACACCTTC
CAIQGLSYGYTF
>TRBJ2-1|TRBV18|TRBD2|many
TGTGCCAGCTCGTCGACTAGCGGGAGAGGTGGTGAGCAGTTCTTC
CASSSTSGRGGEQFF
>TRBJ2-2|TRBV3-1|NA|few
TGTGCCAGCAGCCATCGCGGGAACACCGGGGAGCTGTTTTTT
CASSHRGNTGELFF
>TRBJ1-2|TRBV4-1|NA|many
TGCGCCAGCAGCCAAATTCGGGGGCGAAACTATGGCTACACCTTC
CASSQIRGRNYGYTF
>TRBJ2-1|TRBV14|NA|NA
TGTGCCAGCAGCCAAGATCGAGGCGGACTTACCTACAATGAGCAGTTCTTC
CASSQDRGGLTYNEQFF
>TRBJ2-1|TRBV3-1|TRBD2|many
TGTGCCAGCAGCCAAGAAGCCGGGAGGGGCTCCTACAATGAGCAGTTCTTC
CASSQEAGRGSYNEQFF
>TRBJ1-2|TRBV6-1|NA|few
TGTGCCAGCAGCCCCGGGCGGACACGATCCTCCACCTATGGCTACACCTTC
CASSPGRTRSSTYGYTF
>TRBJ2-3|TRBV6-1|NA|NA
TGTGCCAGCAGTGAAGCGGTCTCTAGTTCGGCAGATACGCAGTATTTT
CASSEAVSSSADTQYF
>TRBJ1-5|TRBV18|NA|NA
TGTGCCAGCTCAAGAATAGGGAATCAGCCCCAGCATTTT
CASSRIGNQPQHF
>TRBJ2-6|TRBV20-1|NA|few
TGCAGTGCTAGTCGGGGTACCGGGGCCAACGTCCTGACTTTC
CSASRGTGANVLTF
>TRBJ2-3|TRBV10-2|TRBD2|NA
TGCGCCAGCAGACTAGCGGGAGGTCGCACAGATACGCAGTATTTT
CASRLAGGRTDTQYF
>TRBJ1-1|TRBV27|NA|NA
TGTGCCAGCAGTTTATCAGCCGGGGTGAACACTGAAGCTTCCTTT
CASSLSAGVNTEASF
>TRBJ2-2|TRBV2|TRBD2|few
TGTGCCAGCAGTGACGGCCTAGCGGCGAACACCGGGGAGCTGTTTTTT
CASSDGLAANTGELFF
>TRBJ2-3|TRBV18|NA|NA
TGTGCCAGCTCACCACCGTGGGGGGAACACACAGATACGCAGTATTTT
CASSPPWGEHTDTQYF
>TRBJ2-1|TRBV14|TRBD2|many
TGTGCCAGCAGCCAAGAAATTAGCGGGAGTTACAATGAGCAGTTCTTC
CASSQEISGSYNEQFF
>TRBJ1-4|TRBV6-1|NA|NA
TGTGCCACCTTAGGATTGGGGGGCGGCGGAAAACTGTTTTTT
CATLGLGGGGKLFF
>TRBJ2-2|TRBV11-2|NA|many
TGTGCCAGCAGCCCCTTGAGGGAGCTGTTTTTT
CASSPLRELFF
>TRBJ2-1|TRBV27|TRBD2|few
TGTGCCAGCAGTTTATGGGTTAGCGGGAGCTCTGAGCAGTTCTTC
CASSLWVSGSSEQFF
>TRBJ1-1|TRBV29-1|TRBD1|NA
TGCAGCGGCTTGGGACAGGGTGGTGAAGCTTTCTTT
CSGLGQGGEAFF
>TRBJ2-2|TRBV18|NA|many
TGTGCCAGCTCACCACCGTCCAGGGCCACCGGGGAGCTGTTTTTT
CASSPPSRATGELFF
>TRBJ2-3|TRBV2|NA|many
TGTGCCAGCAGGGACTACAGCACAGATACGCAGTATTTT
CASRDYSTDTQYF
>TRBJ1-2|TRBV19|NA|few
TGTGCCAGTAGTAACCGGGACAACGGCTACACCTTC
CASSNRDNGYTF
>TRBJ2-3|TRBV7-2|TRBD2|many
TGTGCCAGCAGCTTAGTTCTGCTAGCGGCCCACACAGATACGCAGTATTTT
CASSLVLLAAHTDTQYF
>TRBJ2-7|TRBV18|TRBD2|NA
TGTGCCAGCTCTCCTCGAGTTGCCGGGACTAGCAACGAGCAGTACTTC
CASSPRVAGTSNEQYF
>TRBJ1-1|TRBV6-1|NA|NA
TGTGCCAGCAGTGAAGTGAGGGCTTTCTTT
CASSEVRAFF
>TRBJ2-6|TRBV29-1|NA|NA
TGCAGCGTCACCGTGGTGGACTCTGGGGCCAACGTCCTGACTTTC
CSVTVVDSGANVLTF
>TRBJ2-5|TRBV2|NA|many
TGTGCCAGCAGAAGGCCACCCATGGAGACCCAGTACTTC
CASRRPPMETQYF
>TRBJ2-5|TRBV12-3/TRBV12-4|TRBD1|many
TGTGCCAGCAGTTGGACAGGGAAAGAGACCCAGTACTTC
CASSWTGKETQYF
>TRBJ2-2|TRBV28|NA|NA
TGTGCCAGCAGGGATAGGGGGGCCGGGGAGCTGTTTTTT
CASRDRGAGELFF